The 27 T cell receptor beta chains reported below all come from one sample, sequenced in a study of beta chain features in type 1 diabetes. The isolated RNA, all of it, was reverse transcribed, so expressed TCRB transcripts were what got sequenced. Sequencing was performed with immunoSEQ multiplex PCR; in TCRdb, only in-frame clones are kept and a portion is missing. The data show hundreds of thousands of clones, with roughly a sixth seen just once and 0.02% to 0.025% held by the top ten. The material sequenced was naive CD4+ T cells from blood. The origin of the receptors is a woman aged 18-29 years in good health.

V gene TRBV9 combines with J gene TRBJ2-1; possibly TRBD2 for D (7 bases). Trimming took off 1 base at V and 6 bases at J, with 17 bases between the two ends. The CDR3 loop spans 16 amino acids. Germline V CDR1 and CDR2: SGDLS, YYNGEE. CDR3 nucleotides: TGTGCCAGCAGCGTACGACCGGGCGGGGGCCCCAATGAGCAGTTCTTC. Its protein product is CASSVRPGGGPNEQFF. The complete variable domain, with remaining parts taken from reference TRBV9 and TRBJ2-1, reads DSGVTQTPKHLITATGQRVTLRCSPRSGDLSVYWYQQSLDQGLQFLIQYYNGEERAKGNILERFSAQQFPDLHSELNLSSLELGDSALYFCASSVRPGGGPNEQFFGPGTRLTVL.

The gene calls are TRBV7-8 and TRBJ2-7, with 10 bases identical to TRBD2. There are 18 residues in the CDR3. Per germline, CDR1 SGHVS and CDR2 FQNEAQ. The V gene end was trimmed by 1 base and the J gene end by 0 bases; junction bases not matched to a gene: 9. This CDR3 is CASSLVASGRPYSYEQYF. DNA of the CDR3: TGTGCCAGCAGCTTAGTAGCTAGCGGGAGACCCTACTCCTACGAGCAGTACTTC.

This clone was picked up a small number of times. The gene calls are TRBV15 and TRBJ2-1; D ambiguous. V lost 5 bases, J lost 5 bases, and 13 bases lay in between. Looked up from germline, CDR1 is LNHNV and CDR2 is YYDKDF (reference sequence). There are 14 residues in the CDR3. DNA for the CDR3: TGTGCCACCAGCGAAGCGAGACCCAACAATGAGCAGTTCTTC. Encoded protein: CATSEARPNNEQFF.

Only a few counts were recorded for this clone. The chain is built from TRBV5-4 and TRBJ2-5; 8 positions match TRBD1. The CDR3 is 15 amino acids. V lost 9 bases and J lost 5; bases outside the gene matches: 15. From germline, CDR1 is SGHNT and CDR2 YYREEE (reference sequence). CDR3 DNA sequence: TGTGCCACCTATAACAGGGGGAGTAGTTGGGAGACCCAGTACTTC. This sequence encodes CATYNRGSSWETQYF.

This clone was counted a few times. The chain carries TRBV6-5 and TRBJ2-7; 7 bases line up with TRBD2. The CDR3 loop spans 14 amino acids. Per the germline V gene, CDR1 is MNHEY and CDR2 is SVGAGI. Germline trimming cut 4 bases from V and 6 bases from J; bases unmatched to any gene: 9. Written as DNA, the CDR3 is TGTGCCAGCAGTTCCTACGCTAGCGGACGCGAGCAGTACTTC. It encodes CASSSYASGREQYF.

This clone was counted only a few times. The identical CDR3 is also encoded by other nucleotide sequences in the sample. CDR3 loop: CASSVGLAGYEQYF. DNA of the CDR3: TGTGCCAGCAGCGTGGGACTAGCGGGGTACGAGCAGTACTTC. The V call is TRBV9, the J call TRBJ2-7; 13 nucleotides match TRBD2. Losses at the gene ends were 2 bases for V and 4 bases for J; bases not matched to a gene: 0. This CDR3 has 14 amino acids. Germline V gives CDR1 SGDLS, CDR2 YYNGEE.

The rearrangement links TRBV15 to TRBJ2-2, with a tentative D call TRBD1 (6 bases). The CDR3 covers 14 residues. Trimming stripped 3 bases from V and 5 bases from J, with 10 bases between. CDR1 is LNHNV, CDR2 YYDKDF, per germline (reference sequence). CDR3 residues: CATSSGTGTGELFF. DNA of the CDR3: TGTGCCACCAGCAGTGGTACAGGGACCGGGGAGCTGTTTTTT.

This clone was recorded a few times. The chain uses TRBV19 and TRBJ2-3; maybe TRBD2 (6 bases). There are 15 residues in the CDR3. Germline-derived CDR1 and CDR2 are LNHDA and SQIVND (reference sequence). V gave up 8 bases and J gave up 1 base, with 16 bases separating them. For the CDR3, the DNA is TGTGCCAGTTCCAGGTCCGGGACTGGCACAGATACGCAGTATTTT. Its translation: CASSRSGTGTDTQYF.

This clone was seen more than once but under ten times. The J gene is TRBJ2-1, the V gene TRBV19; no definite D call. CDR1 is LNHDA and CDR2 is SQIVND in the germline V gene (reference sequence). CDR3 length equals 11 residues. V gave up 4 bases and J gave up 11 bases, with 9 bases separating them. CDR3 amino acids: CASSTPGQQFF. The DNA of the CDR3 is TGTGCCAGTAGTACGCCAGGACAGCAGTTCTTC.

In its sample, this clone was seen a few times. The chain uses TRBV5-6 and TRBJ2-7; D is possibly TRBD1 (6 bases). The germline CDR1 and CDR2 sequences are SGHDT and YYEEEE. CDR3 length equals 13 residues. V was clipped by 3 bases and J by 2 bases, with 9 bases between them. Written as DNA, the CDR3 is TGTGCCAGCAGCTACAGGGTAACCTACGAGCAGTACTTC. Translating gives CASSYRVTYEQYF.

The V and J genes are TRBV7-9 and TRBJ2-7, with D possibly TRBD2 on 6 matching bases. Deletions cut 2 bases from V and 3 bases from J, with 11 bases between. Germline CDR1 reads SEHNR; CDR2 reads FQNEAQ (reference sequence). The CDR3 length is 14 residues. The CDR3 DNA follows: TGTGCCAGCAGCTTATTCGGGGGAGTCTACGAGCAGTACTTC. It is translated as CASSLFGGVYEQYF.

The CDR3 here is CASSQERGWVPYEQYF. The DNA for the CDR3 is TGCGCCAGCAGCCAAGAGAGAGGCTGGGTACCCTACGAGCAGTACTTC. The chain employs TRBV4-3 and TRBJ2-7; D is ambiguous. The CDR3 extends over 16 amino acids. Germline V gives CDR1 LGHNA, CDR2 YSLEER. Trimming removed 0 bases from V and 2 bases from J, with 14 bases in between.

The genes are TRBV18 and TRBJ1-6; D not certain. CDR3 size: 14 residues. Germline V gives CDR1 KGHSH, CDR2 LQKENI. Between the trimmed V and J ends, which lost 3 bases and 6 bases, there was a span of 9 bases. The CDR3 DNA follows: TGTGCCAGCTCACCGGGGAGAAGTAATTCACCCCTCCACTTT. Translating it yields CASSPGRSNSPLHF.

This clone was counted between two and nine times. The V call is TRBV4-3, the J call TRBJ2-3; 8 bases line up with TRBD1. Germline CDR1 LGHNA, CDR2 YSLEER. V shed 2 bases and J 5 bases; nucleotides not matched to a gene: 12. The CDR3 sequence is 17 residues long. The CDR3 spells CASSQLRGQALQDTQYF. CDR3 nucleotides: TGCGCCAGCAGCCAACTAAGGGGACAGGCCCTCCAAGATACGCAGTATTTT.

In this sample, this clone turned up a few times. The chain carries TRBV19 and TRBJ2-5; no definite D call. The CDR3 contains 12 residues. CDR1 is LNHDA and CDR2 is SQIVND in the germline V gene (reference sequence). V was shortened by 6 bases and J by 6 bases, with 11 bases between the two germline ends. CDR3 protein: CASSHTSQTQYF. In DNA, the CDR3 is TGTGCCAGTAGCCACACCTCCCAGACCCAGTACTTC.

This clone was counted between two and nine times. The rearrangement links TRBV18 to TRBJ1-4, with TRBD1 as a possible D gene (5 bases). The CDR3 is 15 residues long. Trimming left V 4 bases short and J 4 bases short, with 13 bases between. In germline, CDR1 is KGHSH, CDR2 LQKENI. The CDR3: CASSQDSRLNEKLFF. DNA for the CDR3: TGTGCCAGCTCACAAGACAGTCGTCTTAATGAAAAACTGTTTTTT.

The CDR3 coding sequence is TGTGCCAGCAGCAGACTAGCGTTAAGCACAGATACGCAGTATTTT. It is translated as CASSRLALSTDTQYF. This chain links TRBV7-9 with TRBJ2-3, with TRBD2 matching over 8 bases. CDR3 size: 15 residues. Germline lookup yields CDR1 SEHNR and CDR2 FQNEAQ (reference sequence). J lost 0 bases, V lost 5 bases, and 4 bases had no gene match.

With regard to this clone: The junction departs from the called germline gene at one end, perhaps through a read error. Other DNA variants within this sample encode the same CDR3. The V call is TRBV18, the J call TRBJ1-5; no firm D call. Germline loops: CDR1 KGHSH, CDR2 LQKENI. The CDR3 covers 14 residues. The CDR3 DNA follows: TGTGCCAGCTCCCCACAGAATAGCAATCAGCCCCAGCATTTT. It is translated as CASSPQNSNQPQHF.

For the CDR3, the DNA is TGTGCCAGCAGCCAAGGGGTGAGAGGGGTTCTAACCGGGGAGCTGTTTTTT. The encoded protein is CASSQGVRGVLTGELFF. The gene calls are TRBV4-2 and TRBJ2-2, with D perhaps being TRBD1 or TRBD2 (5 bases each). Germline loops: CDR1 LGHNA, CDR2 YNFKEQ. V gave up 1 base and J gave up 5 bases, with 17 bases separating them. The CDR3 covers 17 residues.

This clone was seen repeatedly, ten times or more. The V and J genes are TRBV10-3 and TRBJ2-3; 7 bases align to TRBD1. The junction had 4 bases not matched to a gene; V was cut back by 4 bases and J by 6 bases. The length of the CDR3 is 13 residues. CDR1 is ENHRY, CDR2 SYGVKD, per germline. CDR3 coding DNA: TGTGCCATCAGTGCCGACAGGGATGATACGCAGTATTTT. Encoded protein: CAISADRDDTQYF.

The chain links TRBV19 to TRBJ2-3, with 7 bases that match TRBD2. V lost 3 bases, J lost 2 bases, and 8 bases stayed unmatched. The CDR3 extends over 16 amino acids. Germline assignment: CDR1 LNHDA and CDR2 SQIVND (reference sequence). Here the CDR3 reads CASSMVPGRTTDTQYF. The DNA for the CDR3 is TGTGCCAGTAGTATGGTGCCCGGGAGGACCACAGATACGCAGTATTTT.

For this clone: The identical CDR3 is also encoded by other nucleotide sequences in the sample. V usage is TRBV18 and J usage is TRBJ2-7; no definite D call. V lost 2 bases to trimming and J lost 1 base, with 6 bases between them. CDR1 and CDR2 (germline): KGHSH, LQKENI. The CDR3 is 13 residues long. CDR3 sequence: CASSPSESYEQYF. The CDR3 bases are TGTGCCAGCTCACCATCGGAGTCCTACGAGCAGTACTTC.

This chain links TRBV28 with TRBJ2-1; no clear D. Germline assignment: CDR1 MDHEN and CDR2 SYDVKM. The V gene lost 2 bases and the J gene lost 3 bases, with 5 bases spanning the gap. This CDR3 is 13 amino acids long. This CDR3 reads CASSLGNYNEQFF. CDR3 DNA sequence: TGTGCCAGCAGTTTAGGTAACTACAATGAGCAGTTCTTC.

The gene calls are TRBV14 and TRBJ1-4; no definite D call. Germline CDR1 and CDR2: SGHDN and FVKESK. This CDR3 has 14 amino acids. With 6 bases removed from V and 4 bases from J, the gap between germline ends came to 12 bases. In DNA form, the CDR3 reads TGTGCCAGCAGGAAGGCAGGAGTTAATGAAAAACTGTTTTTT. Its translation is CASRKAGVNEKLFF.

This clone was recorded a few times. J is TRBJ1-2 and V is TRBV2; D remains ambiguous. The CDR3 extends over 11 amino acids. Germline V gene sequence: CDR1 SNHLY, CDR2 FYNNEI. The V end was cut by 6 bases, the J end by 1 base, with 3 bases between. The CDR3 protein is CASSFNYGYTF. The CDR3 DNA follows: TGTGCCAGCAGCTTTAACTATGGCTACACCTTC. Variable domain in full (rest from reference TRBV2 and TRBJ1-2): EPEVTQTPSHQVTQMGQEVILRCVPISNHLYFYWYRQILGQKVEFLVSFYNNEISEKSEIFDDQFSVERPDGSNFTLKIRSTKLEDSAMYFCASSFNYGYTFGSGTRLTVV.

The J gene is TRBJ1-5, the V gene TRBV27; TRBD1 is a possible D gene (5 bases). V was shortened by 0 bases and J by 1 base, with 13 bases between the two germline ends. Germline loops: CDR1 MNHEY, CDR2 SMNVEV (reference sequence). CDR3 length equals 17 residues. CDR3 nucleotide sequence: TGTGCCAGCAGTTTATCCGGGCAGGGTTGGAGCAATCAGCCCCAGCATTTT. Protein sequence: CASSLSGQGWSNQPQHF.

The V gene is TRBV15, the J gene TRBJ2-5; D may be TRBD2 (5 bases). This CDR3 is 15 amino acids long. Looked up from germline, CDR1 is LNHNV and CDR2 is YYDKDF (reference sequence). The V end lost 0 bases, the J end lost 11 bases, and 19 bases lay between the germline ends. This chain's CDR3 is CATSRDGLSGKEQYF. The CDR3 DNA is TGTGCCACCAGCAGAGATGGTTTGTCCGGGAAAGAGCAGTACTTC. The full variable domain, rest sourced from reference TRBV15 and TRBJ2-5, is DAMVIQNPRYQVTQFGKPVTLSCSQTLNHNVMYWYQQKSSQAPKLLFHYYDKDFNNEADTPDNFQSRRPNTSFCFLDIRSPGLGDTAMYLCATSRDGLSGKEQYFGPGTRLLVL.